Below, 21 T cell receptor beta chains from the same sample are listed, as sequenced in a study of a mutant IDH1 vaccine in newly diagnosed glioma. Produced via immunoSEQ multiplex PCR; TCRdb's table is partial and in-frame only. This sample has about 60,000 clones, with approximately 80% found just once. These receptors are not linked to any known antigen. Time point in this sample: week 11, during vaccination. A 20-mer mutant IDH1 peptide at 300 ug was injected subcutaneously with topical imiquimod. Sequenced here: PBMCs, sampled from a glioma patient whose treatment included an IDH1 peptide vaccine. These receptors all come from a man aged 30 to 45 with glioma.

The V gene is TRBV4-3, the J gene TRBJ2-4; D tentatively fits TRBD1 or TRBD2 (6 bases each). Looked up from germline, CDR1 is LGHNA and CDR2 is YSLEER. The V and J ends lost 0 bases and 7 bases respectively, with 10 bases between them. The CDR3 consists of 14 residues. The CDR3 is CASSQDRGQNIQYF. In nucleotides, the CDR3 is TGCGCCAGCAGCCAAGATCGGGGGCAGAACATTCAGTACTTC.

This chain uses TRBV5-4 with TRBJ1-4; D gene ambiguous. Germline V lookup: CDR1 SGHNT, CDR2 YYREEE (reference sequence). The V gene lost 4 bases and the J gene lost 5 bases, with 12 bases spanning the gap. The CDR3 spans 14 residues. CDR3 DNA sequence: TGTGCCAGCAGCCGGGAGGTGGGGAATGAAAAACTGTTTTTT. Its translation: CASSREVGNEKLFF.

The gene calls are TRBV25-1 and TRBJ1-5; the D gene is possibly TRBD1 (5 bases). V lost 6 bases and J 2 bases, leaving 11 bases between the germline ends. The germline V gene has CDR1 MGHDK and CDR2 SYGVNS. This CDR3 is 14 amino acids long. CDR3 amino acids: CASSPQGGNQPQHF. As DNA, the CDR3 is TGTGCCAGCAGCCCCCAGGGTGGCAATCAGCCCCAGCATTTT.

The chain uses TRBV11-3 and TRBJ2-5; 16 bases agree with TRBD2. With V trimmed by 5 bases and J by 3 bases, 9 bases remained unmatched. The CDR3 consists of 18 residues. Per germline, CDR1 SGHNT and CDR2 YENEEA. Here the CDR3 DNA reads TGTGCCAGCAGCGCCGGGACTAGCGGGAGGGCCGCGGAAGAGACCCAGTACTTC. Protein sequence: CASSAGTSGRAAEETQYF.

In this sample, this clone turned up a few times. The CDR3, as DNA: TGTGCCAGCAGCCCCGACAGAAATACGCAGTATTTT. Translated: CASSPDRNTQYF. The V call is TRBV7-9, the J call TRBJ2-3, with a tentative D call TRBD1 (5 bases). CDR1 and CDR2 from the germline V gene are SEHNR and FQNEAQ (reference sequence). V gave up 5 bases and J gave up 7 bases, with 10 bases separating them. The CDR3 is 12 residues long.

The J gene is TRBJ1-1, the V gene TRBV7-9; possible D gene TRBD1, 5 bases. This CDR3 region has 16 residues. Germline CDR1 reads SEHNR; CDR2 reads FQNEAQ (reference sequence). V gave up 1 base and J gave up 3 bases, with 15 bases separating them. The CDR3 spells CASSLVSGLGDTEAFF. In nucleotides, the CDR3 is TGTGCCAGCAGCTTAGTATCGGGTTTGGGGGACACTGAAGCTTTCTTT.

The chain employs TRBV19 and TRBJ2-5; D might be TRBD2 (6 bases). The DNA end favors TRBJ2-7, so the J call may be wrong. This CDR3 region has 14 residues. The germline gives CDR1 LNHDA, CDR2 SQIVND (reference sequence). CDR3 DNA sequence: TGTGCCAGTAGTATAGGAGCGGGCTCCTACGAGCAGTACTTC. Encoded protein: CASSIGAGSYEQYF.

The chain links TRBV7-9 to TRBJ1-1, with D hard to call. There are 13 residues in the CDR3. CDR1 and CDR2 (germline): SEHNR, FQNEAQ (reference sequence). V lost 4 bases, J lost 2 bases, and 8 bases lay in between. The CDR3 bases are TGTGCCAGCAGCTCCCAGGTAAACACTGAAGCTTTCTTT. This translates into CASSSQVNTEAFF.

CDR3 sequence: CASSLGLNTGELFF. Written as DNA, the CDR3 is TGTGCCAGCAGCTTAGGCTTGAACACCGGGGAGCTGTTTTTT. This rearrangement joins TRBV7-8 to TRBJ2-2, with D unresolved. Trimming pared 1 base from V and 1 base from J, leaving 4 bases between. The CDR3 is 14 residues long. Per the germline V gene, CDR1 is SGHVS and CDR2 is FQNEAQ.

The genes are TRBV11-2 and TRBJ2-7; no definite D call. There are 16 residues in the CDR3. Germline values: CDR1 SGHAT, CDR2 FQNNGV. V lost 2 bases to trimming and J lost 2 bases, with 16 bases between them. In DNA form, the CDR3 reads TGTGCCAGCAGCTTATCCCCCATGGGAAAGGCCTACGAGCAGTACTTC. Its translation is CASSLSPMGKAYEQYF.

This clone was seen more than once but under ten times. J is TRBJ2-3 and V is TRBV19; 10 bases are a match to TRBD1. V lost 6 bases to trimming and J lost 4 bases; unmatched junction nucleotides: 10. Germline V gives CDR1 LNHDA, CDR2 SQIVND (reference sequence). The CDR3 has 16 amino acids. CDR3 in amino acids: CASSRQGAGGADTQYF. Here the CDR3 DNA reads TGTGCCAGTAGCAGACAGGGGGCAGGGGGAGCAGATACGCAGTATTTT.

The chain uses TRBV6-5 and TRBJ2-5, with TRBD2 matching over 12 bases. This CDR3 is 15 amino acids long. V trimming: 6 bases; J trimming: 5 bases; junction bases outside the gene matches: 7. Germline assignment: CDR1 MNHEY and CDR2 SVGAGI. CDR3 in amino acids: CASRRLAGAMETQYF. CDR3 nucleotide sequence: TGTGCCAGCAGAAGACTAGCGGGAGCCATGGAGACCCAGTACTTC.

The CDR3 loop is CASSEALRTGTGETQYF. The DNA of the CDR3 is TGTGCCAGCAGCGAAGCCCTCCGGACAGGGACTGGCGAGACCCAGTACTTC. The J gene is TRBJ2-5, the V gene TRBV25-1, with 8 bases aligning to TRBD1. The CDR3 sequence is 17 residues long. Germline assignment: CDR1 MGHDK and CDR2 SYGVNS. V was pared by 6 bases and J by 5 bases, with 17 bases of the junction left unmatched.

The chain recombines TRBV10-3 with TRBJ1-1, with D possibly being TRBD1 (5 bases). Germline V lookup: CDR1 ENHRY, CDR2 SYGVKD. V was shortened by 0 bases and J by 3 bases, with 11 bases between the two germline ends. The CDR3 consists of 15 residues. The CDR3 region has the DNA TGTGCCATCAGTGAGTCGACTCAGGGCGACACTGAAGCTTTCTTT. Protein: CAISESTQGDTEAFF.

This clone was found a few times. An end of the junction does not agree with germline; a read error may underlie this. CDR3 residues: CASREAEQTYEQYF. Written as DNA, the CDR3 is TGTGCCAGCAGGGAAGCGGAACAGACCTACGAGCAGTACTTC. The chain is built from TRBV6-1 and TRBJ2-7; a possible D gene is TRBD2 (5 bases). Looked up from germline, CDR1 is MNHNS and CDR2 is SASEGT. The length of the CDR3 is 14 residues.

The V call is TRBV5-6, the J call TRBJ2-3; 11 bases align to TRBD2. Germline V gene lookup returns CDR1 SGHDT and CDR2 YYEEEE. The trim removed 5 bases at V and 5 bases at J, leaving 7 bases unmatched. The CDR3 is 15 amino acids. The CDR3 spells CASRLSGGARDTQYF. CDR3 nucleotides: TGTGCCAGCAGACTTAGCGGGGGGGCCAGAGATACGCAGTATTTT.

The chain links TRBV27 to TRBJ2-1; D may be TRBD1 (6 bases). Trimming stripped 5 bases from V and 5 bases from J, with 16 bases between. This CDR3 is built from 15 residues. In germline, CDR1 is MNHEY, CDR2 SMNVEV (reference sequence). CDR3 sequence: CASSTPARGHNEQFF. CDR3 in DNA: TGTGCCAGCAGTACCCCTGCCAGGGGCCACAATGAGCAGTTCTTC.

CDR3 DNA sequence: TGCAGCGCCGCCGGGACGCAAGACAATGAGCAGTTCTTC. This codes for CSAAGTQDNEQFF. V usage is TRBV29-1 and J usage is TRBJ2-1; D tentatively reads TRBD1 or TRBD2 (5 bases each). CDR1 is SQVTM, CDR2 ANQGSEA, per germline. The CDR3 length is 13 residues. V was clipped by 7 bases and J by 5 bases, with 15 bases between them.

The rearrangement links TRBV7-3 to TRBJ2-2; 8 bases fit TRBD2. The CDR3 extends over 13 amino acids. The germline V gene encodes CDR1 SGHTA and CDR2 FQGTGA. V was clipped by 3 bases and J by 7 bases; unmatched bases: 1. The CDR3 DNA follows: TGTGCCAGCAGCTTGAGCGGGAGCGGGGAGCTGTTTTTT. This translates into CASSLSGSGELFF.

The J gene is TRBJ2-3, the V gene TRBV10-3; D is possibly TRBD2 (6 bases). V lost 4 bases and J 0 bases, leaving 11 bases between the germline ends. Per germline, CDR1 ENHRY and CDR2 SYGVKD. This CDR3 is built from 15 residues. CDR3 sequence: CAISARELSTDTQYF. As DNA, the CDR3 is TGTGCCATCAGTGCACGGGAGCTGAGCACAGATACGCAGTATTTT.

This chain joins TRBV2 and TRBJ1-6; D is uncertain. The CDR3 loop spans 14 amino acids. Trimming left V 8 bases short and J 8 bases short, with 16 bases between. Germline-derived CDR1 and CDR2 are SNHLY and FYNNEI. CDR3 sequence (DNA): TGTGCCAGCCGGGAGGACCTGCAATATTCACCCCTCCACTTT. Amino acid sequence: CASREDLQYSPLHF.